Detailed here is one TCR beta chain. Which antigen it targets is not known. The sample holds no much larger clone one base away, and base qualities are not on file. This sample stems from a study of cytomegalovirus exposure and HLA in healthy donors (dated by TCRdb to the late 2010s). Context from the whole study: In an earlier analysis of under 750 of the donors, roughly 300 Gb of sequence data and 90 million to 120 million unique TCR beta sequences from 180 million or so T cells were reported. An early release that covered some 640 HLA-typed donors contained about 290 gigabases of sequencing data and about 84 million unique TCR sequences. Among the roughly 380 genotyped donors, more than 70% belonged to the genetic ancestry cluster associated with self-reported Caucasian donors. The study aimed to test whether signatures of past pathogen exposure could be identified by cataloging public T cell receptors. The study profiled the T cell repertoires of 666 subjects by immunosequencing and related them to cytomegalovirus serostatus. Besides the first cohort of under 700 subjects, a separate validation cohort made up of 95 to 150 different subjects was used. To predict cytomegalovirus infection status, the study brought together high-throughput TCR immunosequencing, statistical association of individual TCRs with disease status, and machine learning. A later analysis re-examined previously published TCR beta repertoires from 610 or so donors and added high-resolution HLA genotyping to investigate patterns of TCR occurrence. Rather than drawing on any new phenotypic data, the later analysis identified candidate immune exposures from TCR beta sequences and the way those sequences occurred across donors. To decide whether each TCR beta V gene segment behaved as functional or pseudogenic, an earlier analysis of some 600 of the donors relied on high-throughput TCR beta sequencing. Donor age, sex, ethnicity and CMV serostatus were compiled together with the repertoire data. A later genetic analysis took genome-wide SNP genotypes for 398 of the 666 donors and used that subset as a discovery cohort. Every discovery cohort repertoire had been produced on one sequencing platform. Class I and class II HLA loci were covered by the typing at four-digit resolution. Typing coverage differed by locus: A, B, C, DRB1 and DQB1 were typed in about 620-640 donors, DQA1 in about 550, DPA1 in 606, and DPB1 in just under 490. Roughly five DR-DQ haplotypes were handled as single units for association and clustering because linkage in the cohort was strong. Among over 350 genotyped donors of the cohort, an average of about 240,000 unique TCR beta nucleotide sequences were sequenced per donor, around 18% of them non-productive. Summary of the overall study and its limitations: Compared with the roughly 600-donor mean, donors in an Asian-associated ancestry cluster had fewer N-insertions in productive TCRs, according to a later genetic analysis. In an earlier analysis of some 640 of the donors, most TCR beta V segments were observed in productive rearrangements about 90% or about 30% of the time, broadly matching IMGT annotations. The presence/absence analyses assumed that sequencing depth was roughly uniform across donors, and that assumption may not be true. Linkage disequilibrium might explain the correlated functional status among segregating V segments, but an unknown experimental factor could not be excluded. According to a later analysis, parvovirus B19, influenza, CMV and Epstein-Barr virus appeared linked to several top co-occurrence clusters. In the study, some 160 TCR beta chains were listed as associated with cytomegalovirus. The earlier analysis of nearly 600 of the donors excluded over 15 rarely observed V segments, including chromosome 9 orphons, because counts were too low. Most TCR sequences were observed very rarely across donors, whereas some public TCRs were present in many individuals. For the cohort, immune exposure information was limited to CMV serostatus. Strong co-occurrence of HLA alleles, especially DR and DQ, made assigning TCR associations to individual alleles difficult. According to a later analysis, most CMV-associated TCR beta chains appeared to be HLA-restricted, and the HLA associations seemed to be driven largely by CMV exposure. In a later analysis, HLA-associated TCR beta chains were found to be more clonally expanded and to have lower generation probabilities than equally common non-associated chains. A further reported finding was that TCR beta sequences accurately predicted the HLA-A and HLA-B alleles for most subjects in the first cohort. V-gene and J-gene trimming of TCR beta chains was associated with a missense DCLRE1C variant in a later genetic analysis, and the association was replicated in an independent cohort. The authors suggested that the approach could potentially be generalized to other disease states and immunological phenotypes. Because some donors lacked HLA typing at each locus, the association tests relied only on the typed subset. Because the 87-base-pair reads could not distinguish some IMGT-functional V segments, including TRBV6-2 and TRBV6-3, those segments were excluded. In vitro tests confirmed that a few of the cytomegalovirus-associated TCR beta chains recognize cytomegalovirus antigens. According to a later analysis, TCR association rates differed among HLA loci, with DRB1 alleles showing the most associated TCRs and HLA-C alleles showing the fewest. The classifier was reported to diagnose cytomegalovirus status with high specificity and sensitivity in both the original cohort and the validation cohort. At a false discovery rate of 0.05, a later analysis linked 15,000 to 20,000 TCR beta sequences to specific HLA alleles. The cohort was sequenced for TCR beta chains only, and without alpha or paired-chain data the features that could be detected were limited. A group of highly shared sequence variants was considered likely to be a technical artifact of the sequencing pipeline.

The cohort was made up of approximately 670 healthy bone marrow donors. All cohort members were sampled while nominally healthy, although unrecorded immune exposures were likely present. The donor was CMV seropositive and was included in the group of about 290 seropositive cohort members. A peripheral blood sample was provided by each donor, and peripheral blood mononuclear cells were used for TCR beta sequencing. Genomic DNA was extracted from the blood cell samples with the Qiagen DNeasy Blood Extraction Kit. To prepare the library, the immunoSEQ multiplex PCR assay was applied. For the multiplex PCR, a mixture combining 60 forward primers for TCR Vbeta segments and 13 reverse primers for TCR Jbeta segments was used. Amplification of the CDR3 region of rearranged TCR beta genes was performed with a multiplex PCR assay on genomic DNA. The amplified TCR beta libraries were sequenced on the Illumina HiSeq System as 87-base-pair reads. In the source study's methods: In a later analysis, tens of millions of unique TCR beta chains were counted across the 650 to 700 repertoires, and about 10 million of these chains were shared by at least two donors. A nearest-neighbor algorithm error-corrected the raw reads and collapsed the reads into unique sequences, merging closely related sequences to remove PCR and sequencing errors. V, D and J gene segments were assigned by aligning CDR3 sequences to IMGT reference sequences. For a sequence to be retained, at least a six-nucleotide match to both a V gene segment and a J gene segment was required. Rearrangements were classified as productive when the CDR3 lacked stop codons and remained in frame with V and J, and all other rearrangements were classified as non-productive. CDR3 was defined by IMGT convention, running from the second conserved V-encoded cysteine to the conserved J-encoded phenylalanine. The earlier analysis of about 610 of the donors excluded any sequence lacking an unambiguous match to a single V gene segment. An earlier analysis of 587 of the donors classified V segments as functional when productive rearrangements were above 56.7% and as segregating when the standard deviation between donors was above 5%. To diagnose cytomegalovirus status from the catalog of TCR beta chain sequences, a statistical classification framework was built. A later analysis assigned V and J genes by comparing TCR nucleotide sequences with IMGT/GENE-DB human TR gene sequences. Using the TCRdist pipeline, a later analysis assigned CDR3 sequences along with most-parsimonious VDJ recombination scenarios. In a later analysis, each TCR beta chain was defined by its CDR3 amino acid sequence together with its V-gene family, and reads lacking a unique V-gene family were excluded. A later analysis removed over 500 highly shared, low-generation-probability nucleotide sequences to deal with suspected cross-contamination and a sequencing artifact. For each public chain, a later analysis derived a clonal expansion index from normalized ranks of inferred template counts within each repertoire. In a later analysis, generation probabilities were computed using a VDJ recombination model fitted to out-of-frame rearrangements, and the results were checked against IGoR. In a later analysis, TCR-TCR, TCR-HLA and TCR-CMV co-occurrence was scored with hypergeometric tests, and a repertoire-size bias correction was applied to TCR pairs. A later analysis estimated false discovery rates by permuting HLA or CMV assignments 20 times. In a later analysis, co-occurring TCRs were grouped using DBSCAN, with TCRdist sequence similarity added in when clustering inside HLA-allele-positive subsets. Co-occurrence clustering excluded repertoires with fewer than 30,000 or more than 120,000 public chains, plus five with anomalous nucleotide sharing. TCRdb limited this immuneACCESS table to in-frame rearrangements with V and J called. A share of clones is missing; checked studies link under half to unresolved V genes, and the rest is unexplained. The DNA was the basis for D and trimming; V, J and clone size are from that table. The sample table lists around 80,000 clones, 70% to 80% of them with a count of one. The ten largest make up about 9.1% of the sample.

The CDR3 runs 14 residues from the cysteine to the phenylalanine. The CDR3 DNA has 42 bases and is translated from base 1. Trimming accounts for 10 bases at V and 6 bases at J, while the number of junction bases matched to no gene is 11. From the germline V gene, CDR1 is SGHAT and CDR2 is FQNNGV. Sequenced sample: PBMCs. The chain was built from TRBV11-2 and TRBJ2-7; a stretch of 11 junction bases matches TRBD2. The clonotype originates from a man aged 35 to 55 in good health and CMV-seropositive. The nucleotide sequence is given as TGTGCCACCTCCTTAGCGGGGGGGCATCGCGAGCAGTACTTC. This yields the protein CATSLAGGHREQYF.